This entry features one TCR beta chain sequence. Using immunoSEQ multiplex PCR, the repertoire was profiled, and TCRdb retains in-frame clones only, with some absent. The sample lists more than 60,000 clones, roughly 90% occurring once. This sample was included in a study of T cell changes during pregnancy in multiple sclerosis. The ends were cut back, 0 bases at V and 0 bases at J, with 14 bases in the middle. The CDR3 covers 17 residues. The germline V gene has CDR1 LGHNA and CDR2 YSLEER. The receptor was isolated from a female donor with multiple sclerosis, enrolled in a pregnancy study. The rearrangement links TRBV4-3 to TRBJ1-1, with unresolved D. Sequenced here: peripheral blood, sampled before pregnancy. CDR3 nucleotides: TGCGCCAGCAGCCAAGATCTTATTACAGCTATGAACACTGAAGCTTTCTTT. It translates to CASSQDLITAMNTEAFF.